This entry features one T cell receptor (beta chain) sequence. Its specificity is unknown. Libraries were prepared by immunoSEQ multiplex PCR; TCRdb keeps only in-frame clonotypes and omits some of them. The sample contains 150,000 to 250,000 clones, roughly 81% of which appear only once. This sample is drawn from a study of cytomegalovirus exposure and HLA in healthy donors. Findings and caveats of the study: While the bulk of TCR sequences proved rare, some public TCRs turned up in many donors. It was reported that the classifier diagnosed cytomegalovirus status with high specificity and sensitivity in both the original and validation cohorts. The authors enumerated under 200 TCR beta chains as linked to cytomegalovirus.

Germline V CDR1 and CDR2: LNHDA, SQIVND (reference sequence). V lost 4 bases, J lost 2 bases, and 2 bases stayed unmatched. The length of the CDR3 is 15 residues. The V call is TRBV19, the J call TRBJ2-1, with 10 bases matching TRBD2. This receptor was identified in a woman younger than 45 in good health and CMV-seronegative. Sequenced sample: PBMCs. CDR3 DNA: TGTGCCAGTAGTACGAGCGGGAGGGCCTACAATGAGCAGTTCTTC. This encodes CASSTSGRAYNEQFF.